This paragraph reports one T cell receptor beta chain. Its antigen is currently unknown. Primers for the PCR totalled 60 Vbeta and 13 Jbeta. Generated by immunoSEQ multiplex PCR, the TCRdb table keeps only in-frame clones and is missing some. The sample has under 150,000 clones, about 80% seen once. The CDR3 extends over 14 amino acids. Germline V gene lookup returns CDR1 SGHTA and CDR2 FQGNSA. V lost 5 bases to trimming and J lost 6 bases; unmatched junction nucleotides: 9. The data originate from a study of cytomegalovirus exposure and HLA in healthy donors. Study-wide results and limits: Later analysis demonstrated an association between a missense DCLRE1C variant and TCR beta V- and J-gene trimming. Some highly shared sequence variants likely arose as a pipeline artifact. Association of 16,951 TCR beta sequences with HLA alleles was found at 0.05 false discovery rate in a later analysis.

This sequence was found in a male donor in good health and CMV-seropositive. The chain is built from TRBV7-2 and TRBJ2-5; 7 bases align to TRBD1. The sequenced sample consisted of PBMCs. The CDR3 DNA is TGTGCCAGCAGCCTCGACAGGGTAGTAAAGACCCAGTACTTC. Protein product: CASSLDRVVKTQYF.